This T cell receptor (beta chain) was recorded in a study of cytomegalovirus exposure and HLA in healthy donors (dated by TCRdb to 2015 to 2018). In terms of the full investigation: According to a later analysis, one platform produced both the roughly 130 validation repertoires and the 670 or so repertoires of the first cohort. High-throughput TCR immunosequencing, statistical association of individual TCRs with disease status, and machine learning were combined to predict cytomegalovirus infection status. The study was designed to test whether signatures of past pathogen exposure could be identified by cataloging public T cell receptors. Along with the approximately 650-subject first cohort, a separate validation cohort of over a hundred different subjects was used. The research as a whole found: The study gave a list of some 150 TCR beta chains associated with cytomegalovirus. While some public TCRs were present in many individuals, most TCR sequences turned up only very rarely across donors. Subsequent analysis determined that TCRs grouped into clusters in the first cohort also showed a tendency toward co-occurrence across the 120 or so validation repertoires, and 85% to 95% of cluster scores exceeded 0. The authors suggested that the approach could potentially be extended to other disease states and immunological phenotypes. All 120 or so repertoires were used to score co-occurrence in the validation cohort in a later analysis, because that analysis had no HLA typing for the cohort. The classifier was reported to diagnose cytomegalovirus status with high specificity and sensitivity in both the original cohort and the validation cohort. In vitro tests confirmed that a few of the cytomegalovirus-associated TCR beta chains recognize cytomegalovirus antigens.

This clone was picked up a small number of times. Its binding antigen is unknown. The sample holds no much larger clone one base away, and base qualities are not on file. The donors were included in the validation cohort of around 120 subjects, a group kept apart from the roughly 700-subject first cohort. The germline V gene encodes CDR1 GTSNPN and CDR2 SVGIG (reference sequence). The CDR3 contains 10 residues, cysteine and phenylalanine counted. Of the read, only the CDR3 DNA is kept; its 30 bases are in frame from base 1. Between the V and J ends, shortened by 8 bases and 4 bases respectively, the junction contains 8 bases. Preparation of the library involved the immunoSEQ multiplex PCR assay. Regarding the original processing steps: A statistical classification framework was built for diagnosing cytomegalovirus status from the catalog of TCR beta chain sequences. TCRdb re-hosts the immuneACCESS table, in-frame sequences only. Its copies lack some clones; in the studies checked, an unresolved V gene accounts for under half of them, and the cause for the rest is not known. V and J calls and clone size come straight from that table; D and trimming were deduced from the DNA. This sample holds 150,000 to 200,000 clones; 75% to 90% were observed only once. The ten top clones hold about 7% of the sample.

Sequenced material: PBMCs. This clonotype originated in a man aged 18 to 30 in good health and CMV-seropositive. In this chain, TRBV30 is recombined with TRBJ1-2; TRBD1 is a weak D gene call, 6 bases matching. The DNA sequence follows: TGTGCCCTAGGGGGCTATGGCTACACCTTC. Its protein product is CALGGYGYTF.